These 20 T cell receptor beta chains were sequenced from one sample in a study of blood T cell repertoires in COVID-19. Measured with immunoSEQ multiplex PCR; TCRdb has only the in-frame clones, and not every one. Among 360,000 or so clones listed, around 92% were seen once. The specimen was PBMCs or T cells enriched from blood (not recorded which). Receptor source: a woman in her twenties or thirties who had recovered from COVID-19.

J is TRBJ2-1 and V is TRBV7-3; 11 bases are shared with TRBD2. V shed 1 base, J shed 4 bases, and the junction held 0 bases outside the gene matches. The germline V gene encodes CDR1 SGHTA and CDR2 FQGTGA. This CDR3 is 15 amino acids long. Written as DNA, the CDR3 is TGTGCCAGCAGCTTAATAGCGGGAGGGTACAATGAGCAGTTCTTC. Its protein is CASSLIAGGYNEQFF.

The V gene is TRBV6-5, the J gene TRBJ2-2, with unresolved D. Germline assignment: CDR1 MNHEY and CDR2 SVGAGI. The CDR3 sequence is 15 residues long. V shed 4 bases and J shed 1 base, with 10 bases lying between them. The CDR3 sequence is CASSSFSKNTGELFF. In DNA, the CDR3 is TGTGCCAGCAGTTCCTTTAGTAAGAACACCGGGGAGCTGTTTTTT.

In its sample, this clone was seen once. This chain links TRBV29-1 with TRBJ2-1; 8 bases fit TRBD1. The CDR3 runs 14 residues. Germline V gene data show CDR1 as SQVTM and CDR2 as ANQGSEA. The V gene end was trimmed by 3 bases and the J gene end by 4 bases; junction bases not matched to a gene: 5. CDR3 amino acids: CSVDAGTGYNEQFF. DNA of the CDR3: TGCAGCGTTGATGCGGGGACAGGATACAATGAGCAGTTCTTC.

The gene calls are TRBV4-3 and TRBJ1-2; D unresolved. The CDR3 has 15 amino acids. Germline V gives CDR1 LGHNA, CDR2 YSLEER. Trimming removed 0 bases from V and 0 bases from J, with 8 bases in between. The CDR3 sequence: CASSQEPQTNYGYTF. The CDR3 DNA follows: TGCGCCAGCAGCCAAGAACCCCAGACTAACTATGGCTACACCTTC.

This chain connects TRBV19 to TRBJ1-5; the D is unclear. Looked up from germline, CDR1 is LNHDA and CDR2 is SQIVND (reference sequence). V dropped 1 base and J dropped 2 bases, with 12 bases sitting between them. The CDR3 length is 16 residues. The CDR3 is CASSIGGMARNQPQHF. CDR3 DNA: TGTGCCAGTAGTATAGGAGGGATGGCCCGCAATCAGCCCCAGCATTTT. The complete variable domain, with remaining parts taken from reference TRBV19 and TRBJ1-5, reads DGGITQSPKYLFRKEGQNVTLSCEQNLNHDAMYWYRQDPGQGLRLIYYSQIVNDFQKGDIAEGYSVSREKKESFPLTVTSAQKNPTAFYLCASSIGGMARNQPQHFGDGTRLSIL.

This rearrangement joins TRBV6-5 to TRBJ2-7; tentatively, D is TRBD2 (5 bases). V lost 3 bases to trimming and J lost 3 bases, with 18 bases between them. This CDR3 is built from 16 residues. Germline V gene lookup returns CDR1 MNHEY and CDR2 SVGAGI. Written as DNA, the CDR3 is TGTGCCAGCAGTTATCGGGGAACCGGACTTTACTACGAGCAGTACTTC. It is translated as CASSYRGTGLYYEQYF.

The sample holds a few counts of this clone. This rearrangement joins TRBV19 to TRBJ1-2; TRBD1 matches 9 bases. Losses at the gene ends were 1 base for V and 4 bases for J; bases not matched to a gene: 10. The germline gives CDR1 LNHDA, CDR2 SQIVND (reference sequence). This CDR3 spans 17 amino acids. CDR3 loop: CASSIAVQGAQVYGYTF. DNA for the CDR3: TGTGCCAGTAGTATAGCCGTACAGGGGGCGCAGGTCTATGGCTACACCTTC.

The rearrangement links TRBV7-8 to TRBJ1-3; D possibly corresponds to TRBD1 (5 bases). Looked up from germline, CDR1 is SGHVS and CDR2 is FQNEAQ. The CDR3 is made up of 14 amino acids. V dropped 1 base and J dropped 2 bases, with 6 bases sitting between them. CDR3 protein: CASSLVGPGNTIYF. The CDR3 DNA follows: TGTGCCAGCAGCTTAGTGGGGCCTGGAAACACCATATATTTT. The full variable domain, rest sourced from reference TRBV7-8 and TRBJ1-3, is GAGVSQSPRYKVAKRGQDVALRCDPISGHVSLFWYQQALGQGPEFLTYFQNEAQLDKSGLPSDRFFAERPEGSVSTLKIQRTQQEDSAVYLCASSLVGPGNTIYFGEGSWLTVV.

For the CDR3, the DNA is TGTGCCAGCAGCCTCTGGACACCCGATCAGCCCCAGCATTTT. This sequence encodes CASSLWTPDQPQHF. V gene TRBV5-6 combines with J gene TRBJ1-5; D perhaps matches TRBD1 (5 bases). Trimming shortened V by 4 bases and J by 5 bases, and 13 bases separated the two germline ends. The CDR3 consists of 14 residues. Germline V gene sequence: CDR1 SGHDT, CDR2 YYEEEE.

This chain connects TRBV6-2 or TRBV6-3 to TRBJ1-6; a weak D match, TRBD1 (6 bases). Germline CDR1 is MNHEY and CDR2 is SVGEGT. Trimming took off 5 bases at V and 3 bases at J, with 11 bases between the two ends. The length of the CDR3 is 15 residues. In DNA form, the CDR3 reads TGTGCCAGCAGTGTTGGACAGCTCTATAATTCACCCCTCCACTTT. This sequence encodes CASSVGQLYNSPLHF.

This clone appeared a few times. This chain joins TRBV6-2 or TRBV6-3 and TRBJ2-5; 9 bases align to TRBD2. The germline CDR1 and CDR2 sequences are MNHEY and SVGEGT. Trimming removed 0 bases from V and 3 bases from J; junction bases left unmatched: 20. This CDR3 is 21 amino acids long. The CDR3 protein is CASSYSTYAGGGGARKETQYF. The CDR3 DNA is TGTGCCAGCAGTTACTCGACGTACGCCGGCGGCGGGGGGGCTCGTAAAGAGACCCAGTACTTC.

The chain carries TRBV12-3 or TRBV12-4 and TRBJ1-3; no clear D gene. The CDR3 is made up of 13 amino acids. V lost 5 bases and J lost 0, with 5 bases in between. The CDR3 DNA follows: TGTGCCAGCAGTCGACTCTCTGGAAACACCATATATTTT. Encoded protein: CASSRLSGNTIYF.

The chain employs TRBV7-9 and TRBJ1-1; D call uncertain. The germline V gene has CDR1 SEHNR and CDR2 FQNEAQ (reference sequence). Trimming took 6 bases from V and 4 from J, leaving 18 bases between them. There are 15 residues in the CDR3. CDR3 DNA: TGTGCCAGCAGTCTAGCCCGAACGGAAAGCACTGAAGCTTTCTTT. Residues: CASSLARTESTEAFF.

This chain joins TRBV7-9 and TRBJ1-1, with D tentatively TRBD1 (6 bases). The germline V gene encodes CDR1 SEHNR and CDR2 FQNEAQ (reference sequence). V lost 5 bases and J 10 bases, leaving 17 bases between the germline ends. The CDR3 has 13 amino acids. The CDR3: CASSEQGLVRAFF. The DNA of the CDR3 is TGTGCCAGCAGCGAACAGGGATTAGTTAGAGCTTTCTTT.

Written as DNA, the CDR3 is TGTGCCAGCAGCTTAACCCGGTGGGAGACCCAGTACTTC. Translating gives CASSLTRWETQYF. V usage is TRBV11-1 and J usage is TRBJ2-5; D call uncertain. The CDR3 spans 13 residues. Germline V gives CDR1 SGHAT, CDR2 FQDESV (reference sequence). V was shortened by 2 bases and J by 5 bases, with 9 bases between the two germline ends.

CDR3 in amino acids: CASSLLSSEQFF. The CDR3 bases are TGTGCCAGCTCACTTTTATCTTCGGAGCAGTTCTTC. This chain joins TRBV18 and TRBJ2-1; no clear D. Trimming removed 4 bases from V and 10 bases from J, with 11 bases in between. The V gene's germline CDR1 is KGHSH and CDR2 LQKENI. The CDR3 loop spans 12 amino acids.

The rearrangement links TRBV28 to TRBJ2-1; TRBD2 matches 10 bases. V trimming: 2 bases; J trimming: 4 bases; junction bases outside the gene matches: 2. Germline CDR1 and CDR2: MDHEN and SYDVKM. The CDR3 runs 15 residues. CDR3 sequence reads: CASSLLAGVYNEQFF. The DNA for the CDR3 is TGTGCCAGCAGTTTACTAGCGGGAGTTTACAATGAGCAGTTCTTC.

A single count supports this clone. The V call is TRBV28, the J call TRBJ2-7; D may be TRBD2 (6 bases). Germline V lookup: CDR1 MDHEN, CDR2 SYDVKM. The CDR3 length is 14 residues. Deletions cut 5 bases from V and 1 base from J, with 12 bases between. The CDR3 loop reads CASSLRERSYEQYF. The CDR3 nucleotides are TGTGCCAGCAGTCTCCGGGAGCGGTCCTACGAGCAGTACTTC.

The chain employs TRBV29-1 and TRBJ2-7, with 10 positions matching TRBD1. The germline gives CDR1 SQVTM, CDR2 ANQGSEA. The CDR3 is 12 amino acids. The ends lost 7 bases at V and 3 bases at J; junction bases unmatched: 3. The CDR3: CSAGTGVYEQYF. DNA of the CDR3: TGCAGCGCCGGGACAGGGGTCTACGAGCAGTACTTC.

The rearrangement joins TRBV7-2 to TRBJ2-3; tentatively, D is TRBD1 (5 bases). Germline assignment: CDR1 SGHTA and CDR2 FQGNSA. The V end lost 1 base, the J end lost 2 bases, and 13 bases lay between the germline ends. The CDR3 has 16 residues. Here the CDR3 DNA reads TGTGCCAGCAGCTTAGGGGCAGGGCCAGCCACAGATACGCAGTATTTT. Translation: CASSLGAGPATDTQYF.